Detailed here is one TCR beta chain. Its antigen remains unknown. MiXCR was run by TCRdb on the RT-PCR reads, yielding one entry per CDR3 protein. The table lists roughly 700,000 distinct CDR3 sequences, about 14% of them singletons. This sample was taken from a study of response to subunit inactivated influenza vaccine. Whole-study findings and limits: Every seasonal influenza vaccination brings in few new T cells, the authors suggested.

CDR1 and CDR2 (germline): SGHRS, YFSETQ. Trimming removed 2 bases from V and 0 bases from J, with 12 bases in between. The CDR3 totals 15 residues. The sample here was PBMCs from blood, taken approximately 15 days before vaccination. J is TRBJ2-7 and V is TRBV5-1; D ambiguous. The TCR sequence derives from a middle-aged man who received an inactivated influenza vaccine. This CDR3 reads CASSFGSMSSYEQYF. The CDR3 nucleotides are TGCGCCAGCAGCTTTGGCAGTATGAGCTCCTACGAGCAGTACTTC. Using reference TRBV5-1 and TRBJ2-7 for the parts outside the CDR3, the full variable domain is KAGVTQTPRYLIKTRGQQVTLSCSPISGHRSVSWYQQTPGQGLQFLFEYFSETQRNKGNFPGRFSGRQFSNSRSEMNVSTLELGDSALYLCASSFGSMSSYEQYFGPGTRLTVT.